The 24 T cell receptor beta chains below were found in one sample sequenced in a study of blood T cell repertoires in COVID-19. Here immunoSEQ multiplex PCR was the method, and the copy in TCRdb shows in-frame clones only, minus some. Of some 160,000 clones in the sample, 60% to 85% are singletons; the top ten hold 7% to 9%. Sequenced input: peripheral blood. These receptors all come from a man between 50 and 59 years old with active or convalescent COVID-19.

A few counts support this clone. J is TRBJ2-1 and V is TRBV6-6, with 9 bases aligning to TRBD2. Trimming took 6 bases from V and 4 from J; bases not matched to a gene: 10. The CDR3 is made up of 16 amino acids. Germline CDR1 and CDR2: MNHNY and SVGAGI (reference sequence). CDR3 DNA sequence: TGTGCCAGCAGGGCTGCCTTAGCGGGAGCATACAATGAGCAGTTCTTC. This encodes CASRAALAGAYNEQFF.

The rearrangement links TRBV23-1 to TRBJ1-1; TRBD1 matches at 10 bases. TRBV23-1 is treated as an ORF (open reading frame) with a function not yet certain. The V segment lost 7 bases and the J segment 1 base; nucleotides outside the gene matches: 9. The CDR3 covers 16 residues. In DNA form, the CDR3 reads TGCGCCAGCAAGTCCCGACAGGGGGCGGCGAACACTGAAGCTTTCTTT. This sequence encodes CASKSRQGAANTEAFF.

A few counts support this clone. The V call is TRBV10-1, the J call TRBJ2-3; 7 bases align to TRBD2. J gave up 6 bases and V 10 bases, and 10 bases lay outside the gene matches. The CDR3 spans 13 residues. Per germline, CDR1 WNHNN and CDR2 SYGVQD (reference sequence). The CDR3 nucleotides are TGCGCCACCGCGGGAGACCCAGGGGATACGCAGTATTTT. This codes for CATAGDPGDTQYF.

The CDR3 nucleotides read TGCGCCAGCAGCCCGTGGGGGGGGAACACTGAAGCTTTCTTT. Residues: CASSPWGGNTEAFF. This chain uses TRBV5-1 with TRBJ1-1, with TRBD1 as a possible D gene (5 bases). Germline V CDR1 and CDR2: SGHRS, YFSETQ. The CDR3 is 14 residues long. The V end was cut by 4 bases, the J end by 1 base, with 11 bases between. Full variable domain (outside the CDR3, taken from reference TRBV5-1 and TRBJ1-1): KAGVTQTPRYLIKTRGQQVTLSCSPISGHRSVSWYQQTPGQGLQFLFEYFSETQRNKGNFPGRFSGRQFSNSRSEMNVSTLELGDSALYLCASSPWGGNTEAFFGQGTRLTVV.

The V gene is TRBV27, the J gene TRBJ2-7; TRBD2 aligns across 9 bases. V dropped 0 bases and J dropped 3; count of bases not matched to a gene: 3. This CDR3 is built from 15 residues. CDR1 is MNHEY and CDR2 is SMNVEV in the germline V gene (reference sequence). The CDR3 spells CASSLSAGGYYEQYF. In nucleotides, the CDR3 is TGTGCCAGCAGTTTATCGGCGGGAGGGTACTACGAGCAGTACTTC.

V usage is TRBV9 and J usage is TRBJ2-5, with D possibly matching TRBD1 (5 bases). Between the trimmed V and J ends, which lost 3 bases and 8 bases, there was a span of 11 bases. The CDR3 has 12 residues. Germline loops: CDR1 SGDLS, CDR2 YYNGEE. The DNA for the CDR3 is TGTGCCAGCAGCGGCATGCAGGGAACCCAGTACTTC. This codes for CASSGMQGTQYF.

In its sample, this clone was seen a few times. The V gene is TRBV27, the J gene TRBJ2-2; D is uncertain. CDR3 length: 15 amino acids. CDR1 and CDR2 from the germline V gene are MNHEY and SMNVEV (reference sequence). Trimming removed 5 bases from V and 3 bases from J, with 13 bases in between. The chain's CDR3 is CASSPRQAYTGELFF. The CDR3 DNA is TGTGCCAGCAGTCCTCGGCAGGCGTACACCGGGGAGCTGTTTTTT.

The genes are TRBV28 and TRBJ1-6; TRBD1 agrees at 7 bases. The length of the CDR3 is 13 residues. Germline trimming cut 8 bases from V and 12 bases from J; bases unmatched to any gene: 10. Germline lookup yields CDR1 MDHEN and CDR2 SYDVKM. CDR3 sequence: CASLTGSRLPLHF. The CDR3 nucleotides are TGTGCCAGCCTGACAGGGAGTAGATTACCCCTCCACTTT.

This rearrangement joins TRBV7-8 to TRBJ2-7, with 7 bases fitting TRBD1. V lost 4 bases and J lost 3; bases outside the gene matches: 9. CDR1 is SGHVS and CDR2 is FQNEAQ in the germline V gene. The CDR3 totals 15 residues. The CDR3 is CASSSQTQGIYEQYF. CDR3 nucleotide sequence: TGTGCCAGCAGCTCGCAAACACAGGGGATCTACGAGCAGTACTTC. Drawing the rest from reference TRBV7-8 and TRBJ2-7, the complete variable domain is GAGVSQSPRYKVAKRGQDVALRCDPISGHVSLFWYQQALGQGPEFLTYFQNEAQLDKSGLPSDRFFAERPEGSVSTLKIQRTQQEDSAVYLCASSSQTQGIYEQYFGPGTRLTVT.

The V call is TRBV29-1, the J call TRBJ2-7; TRBD1 agrees at 9 bases. This CDR3 has 14 residues. Germline V gene data show CDR1 as SQVTM and CDR2 as ANQGSEA. The V segment lost 4 bases and the J segment 2 bases; nucleotides outside the gene matches: 6. CDR3 nucleotides: TGCAGCGTTGCCCGCGGACAGGGGACCTACGAGCAGTACTTC. It translates to CSVARGQGTYEQYF.

The chain uses TRBV28 and TRBJ1-5; TRBD1 matches at 10 bases. V lost 3 bases, J lost 0 bases, and 14 bases stayed unmatched. The germline V gene encodes CDR1 MDHEN and CDR2 SYDVKM. This CDR3 contains 20 residues. CDR3 DNA sequence: TGTGCCAGCAGTTTTTCACCTGGGACAGGGGCGTCCATTAGCAATCAGCCCCAGCATTTT. Protein: CASSFSPGTGASISNQPQHF.

The V and J genes are TRBV6-1 and TRBJ1-5; tentatively, D is TRBD1 (5 bases). Per germline, CDR1 MNHNS and CDR2 SASEGT. The CDR3 loop spans 16 amino acids. Trimming stripped 2 bases from V and 2 bases from J, with 13 bases between. The CDR3 sequence: CASSEIGPGGNQPQHF. DNA of the CDR3: TGTGCCAGCAGTGAAATTGGCCCGGGGGGCAATCAGCCCCAGCATTTT.

V usage is TRBV19 and J usage is TRBJ2-5, with TRBD1 matching over 10 bases. Trimming at V came to 4 bases and at J to 2 bases, leaving 4 bases not matched to a gene. In germline, CDR1 is LNHDA, CDR2 SQIVND (reference sequence). The CDR3 consists of 15 residues. In DNA form, the CDR3 reads TGTGCCAGTAGTACTGGACAGGGGGGACAAGAGACCCAGTACTTC. This gives the protein CASSTGQGGQETQYF.

This clone was detected a few times. The V and J genes are TRBV28 and TRBJ1-6; no definite D call. Germline V lookup: CDR1 MDHEN, CDR2 SYDVKM. This CDR3 is 16 amino acids long. Trimming stripped 5 bases from V and 8 bases from J, with 19 bases between. This CDR3 reads CASSASGRQLDSPLHF. The DNA for the CDR3 is TGTGCCAGCAGTGCGTCAGGTCGCCAGCTGGATTCACCCCTCCACTTT.

The chain recombines TRBV9 with TRBJ2-5; 9 bases line up with TRBD2. CDR1 and CDR2 from the germline V gene are SGDLS and YYNGEE. The CDR3 is 14 residues long. Trimming removed 0 bases from V and 4 bases from J; junction bases left unmatched: 1. CDR3 DNA: TGTGCCAGCAGCGTAGCTAGCGGGGCAGAGACCCAGTACTTC. This codes for CASSVASGAETQYF.

V usage is TRBV28 and J usage is TRBJ1-1; maybe TRBD1 (6 bases). This CDR3 is built from 15 residues. The V gene lost 3 bases and the J gene lost 1 base, with 12 bases spanning the gap. Per germline, CDR1 MDHEN and CDR2 SYDVKM. The CDR3 is CASSFPGQANTEAFF. In nucleotides, the CDR3 is TGTGCCAGCAGTTTCCCGGGACAAGCGAACACTGAAGCTTTCTTT. The variable domain in full, with the rest retrieved from reference TRBV28 and TRBJ1-1, is DVKVTQSSRYLVKRTGEKVFLECVQDMDHENMFWYRQDPGLGLRLIYFSYDVKMKEKGDIPEGYSVSREKKERFSLILESASTNQTSMYLCASSFPGQANTEAFFGQGTRLTVV.

This clone has a count of ten or more. V gene TRBV10-3 combines with J gene TRBJ1-1, with TRBD1 identical over 7 bases. Germline V gene sequence: CDR1 ENHRY, CDR2 SYGVKD. The CDR3 extends over 16 amino acids. J gave up 0 bases and V 3 bases, and 7 bases lay outside the gene matches. CDR3 region: CAISDPGTDMNTEAFF. The CDR3 nucleotides are TGTGCCATCAGTGACCCCGGGACAGATATGAACACTGAAGCTTTCTTT.

The DNA of the CDR3 is TGTGCCAGCAGCCCTCCGGACAGGCCCCTCCACTTT. Translated: CASSPPDRPLHF. The chain couples TRBV28 to TRBJ1-6; 7 bases map to TRBD1. J gave up 13 bases and V 6 bases, and 6 bases lay outside the gene matches. Germline lookup yields CDR1 MDHEN and CDR2 SYDVKM. The length of the CDR3 is 12 residues.

The rearrangement joins TRBV9 to TRBJ2-5, with D uncertain. Between the trimmed V and J ends, which lost 0 bases and 0 bases, there was a span of 9 bases. Germline V gene lookup returns CDR1 SGDLS and CDR2 YYNGEE. This CDR3 is 15 amino acids long. The CDR3 is CASSVATSYQETQYF. The DNA for the CDR3 is TGTGCCAGCAGCGTAGCCACATCCTACCAAGAGACCCAGTACTTC.

The CDR3 coding sequence is TGTGCCAGTAGTATAGCCCGGGACAGGGACAACGAGCAGTACTTC. Translated: CASSIARDRDNEQYF. The V call is TRBV19, the J call TRBJ2-7; 9 bases fit TRBD1. The CDR3 has 15 residues. The trim removed 1 base at V and 5 bases at J, leaving 6 bases unmatched. Germline assignment: CDR1 LNHDA and CDR2 SQIVND (reference sequence). Filled out from reference TRBV19 and TRBJ2-7, the complete variable domain reads DGGITQSPKYLFRKEGQNVTLSCEQNLNHDAMYWYRQDPGQGLRLIYYSQIVNDFQKGDIAEGYSVSREKKESFPLTVTSAQKNPTAFYLCASSIARDRDNEQYFGPGTRLTVT.

In this sample, this clone turned up many times. The chain uses TRBV27 and TRBJ2-1, with 9 bases identical to TRBD1. The V gene's germline CDR1 is MNHEY and CDR2 SMNVEV (reference sequence). The CDR3 extends over 15 amino acids. The trim removed 6 bases at V and 2 bases at J, leaving 5 bases unmatched. This CDR3 is CASSTGTGPYNEQFF. The CDR3 nucleotides read TGTGCCAGCAGCACCGGGACAGGGCCCTACAATGAGCAGTTCTTC.

The V and J genes are TRBV24-1 and TRBJ2-7; 7 nucleotides align to TRBD1. Trimming took 7 bases from V and 3 from J; bases not matched to a gene: 8. The CDR3 contains 14 residues. Germline CDR1 is KGHDR and CDR2 is SFDVKD. The CDR3 DNA sequence: TGTGCCACCAGCCCTCCAGGGGGAATCTACGAGCAGTACTTC. Protein sequence: CATSPPGGIYEQYF.

The chain has TRBV9 and TRBJ2-2, with 8 positions matching TRBD1. The CDR3 spans 17 residues. The junction had 14 bases not matched to a gene; V was cut back by 3 bases and J by 7 bases. Germline V gives CDR1 SGDLS, CDR2 YYNGEE. The CDR3 loop reads CASSAPGGPGGSGELFF. Written as DNA, the CDR3 is TGTGCCAGCAGCGCCCCCGGAGGCCCAGGGGGCAGCGGGGAGCTGTTTTTT.

This clone is a singleton in its sample. The chain links TRBV5-1 to TRBJ2-1; 13 nucleotides line up with TRBD2. The CDR3 is 18 amino acids. The germline V gene encodes CDR1 SGHRS and CDR2 YFSETQ. V was clipped by 1 base and J by 8 bases; unmatched bases: 12. The CDR3 loop is CASSLSTSGRAAAYEQFF. The CDR3 DNA sequence: TGCGCCAGCAGCTTGAGCACTAGCGGGAGGGCCGCGGCCTATGAGCAGTTCTTC.